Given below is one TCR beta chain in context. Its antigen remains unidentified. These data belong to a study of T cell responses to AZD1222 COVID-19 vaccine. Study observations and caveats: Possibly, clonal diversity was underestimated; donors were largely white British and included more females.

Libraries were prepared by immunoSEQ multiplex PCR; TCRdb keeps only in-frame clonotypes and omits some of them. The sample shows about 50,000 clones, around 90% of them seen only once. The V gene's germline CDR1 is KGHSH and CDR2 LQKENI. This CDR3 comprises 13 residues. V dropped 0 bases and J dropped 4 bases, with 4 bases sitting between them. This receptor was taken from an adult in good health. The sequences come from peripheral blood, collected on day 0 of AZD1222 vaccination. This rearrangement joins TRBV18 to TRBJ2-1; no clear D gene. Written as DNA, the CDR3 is TGTGCCAGCTCACCACCTAGTTACAATGAGCAGTTCTTC. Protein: CASSPPSYNEQFF.